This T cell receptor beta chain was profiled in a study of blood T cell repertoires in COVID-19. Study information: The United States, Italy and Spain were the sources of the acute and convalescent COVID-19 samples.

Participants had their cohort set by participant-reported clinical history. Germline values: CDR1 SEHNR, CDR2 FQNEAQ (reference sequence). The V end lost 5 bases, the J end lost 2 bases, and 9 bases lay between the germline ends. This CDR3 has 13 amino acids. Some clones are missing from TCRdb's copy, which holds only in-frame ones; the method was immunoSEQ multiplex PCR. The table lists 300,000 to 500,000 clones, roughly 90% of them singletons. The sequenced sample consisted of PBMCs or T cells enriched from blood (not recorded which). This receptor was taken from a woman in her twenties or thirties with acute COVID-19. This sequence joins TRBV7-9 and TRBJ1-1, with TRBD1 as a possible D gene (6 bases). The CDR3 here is CASSQDSNTEAFF. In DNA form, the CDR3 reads TGTGCCAGCAGCCAGGACAGTAACACTGAAGCTTTCTTT.